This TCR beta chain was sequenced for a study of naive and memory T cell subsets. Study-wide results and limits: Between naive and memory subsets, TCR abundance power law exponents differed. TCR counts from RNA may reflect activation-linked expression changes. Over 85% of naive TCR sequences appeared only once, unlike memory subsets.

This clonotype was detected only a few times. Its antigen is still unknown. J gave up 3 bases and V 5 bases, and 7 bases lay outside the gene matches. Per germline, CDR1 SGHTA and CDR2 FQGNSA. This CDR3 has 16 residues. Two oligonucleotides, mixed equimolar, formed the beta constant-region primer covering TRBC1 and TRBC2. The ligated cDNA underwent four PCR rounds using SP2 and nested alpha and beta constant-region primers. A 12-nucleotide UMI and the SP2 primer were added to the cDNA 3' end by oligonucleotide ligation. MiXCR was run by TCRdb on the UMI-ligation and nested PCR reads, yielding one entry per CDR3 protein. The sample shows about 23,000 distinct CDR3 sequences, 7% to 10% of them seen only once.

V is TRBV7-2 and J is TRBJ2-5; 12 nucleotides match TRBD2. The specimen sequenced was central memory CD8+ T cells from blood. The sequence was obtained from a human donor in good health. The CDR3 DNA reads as TGTGCCAGCAGCGAGACTAGCGGGGGTTATAAAGAGACCCAGTACTTC. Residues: CASSETSGGYKETQYF.